The clone carrying this TCR beta chain was picked up one time. This sample was included in a study of cytomegalovirus exposure and HLA in healthy donors. The overall study: Of fewer than 450 genotyped donors, more than 75% clustered with self-reported Caucasian donors.

The CDR3 totals 15 residues. CDR1 and CDR2 (germline): LGHNA, YSLEER. Trimming removed 0 bases from V and 7 bases from J, with 13 bases in between. Both 60 Vbeta primers and 13 Jbeta primers went into the PCR. Assay: immunoSEQ multiplex PCR; the TCRdb copy retains only in-frame clones and omits some. This table has some 170,000 clones, more than 65% appearing once. This sequence joins TRBV4-3 and TRBJ2-1; TRBD2 might be the D (6 bases). Sequencing was performed on PBMCs. The source is a woman aged 25 to 39 in good health and CMV-seronegative. The CDR3 region is CASSQDGGFRNEQFF. The CDR3 bases are TGCGCCAGCAGCCAAGACGGAGGGTTTCGGAATGAGCAGTTCTTC.